This entry concerns a single TCR beta chain. Its antigen is as yet unknown. The data are from a study of T cells in localized non-small cell lung cancer. TCRdb's table, derived via immunoSEQ multiplex PCR, lists solely in-frame clones and lacks some. The sample includes around 140,000 clones, 89% of them seen just once. CDR1 is SGHTA, CDR2 FQGTGA, per germline. There are 15 residues in the CDR3. Trimming cost V 3 bases and J 9 bases, with 20 bases left between them. Points from the study as a whole: The study found T cell clonality highest in uninvolved adjacent lung, above tumor.

The receptor was isolated from a female donor over 55 with stage I lung adenocarcinoma. V is TRBV7-3 and J is TRBJ2-5; the D is unclear. Sequencing used peripheral blood, obtained before any cancer treatment. The CDR3 DNA is TGTGCCAGCAGCTTCGCCCCGGGTCTGTTTCAGGCCCAGTACTTC. Residues: CASSFAPGLFQAQYF. Filled out from reference TRBV7-3 and TRBJ2-5, the complete variable domain reads GAGVSQTPSNKVTEKGKYVELRCDPISGHTALYWYRQSLGQGPEFLIYFQGTGAADDSGLPNDRFFAVRPEGSVSTLKIQRTERGDSAVYLCASSFAPGLFQAQYFGPGTRLLVL.